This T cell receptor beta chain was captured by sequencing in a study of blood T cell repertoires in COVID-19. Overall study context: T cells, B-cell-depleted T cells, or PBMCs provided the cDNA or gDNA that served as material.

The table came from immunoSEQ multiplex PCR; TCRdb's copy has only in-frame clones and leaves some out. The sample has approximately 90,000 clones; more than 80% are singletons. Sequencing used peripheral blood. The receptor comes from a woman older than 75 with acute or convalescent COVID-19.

This CDR3 is CASSIARTGDEMTGELFF. CDR3 bases: TGTGCCAGTAGTATAGCTCGAACAGGGGATGAAATGACCGGGGAGCTGTTTTTT. This chain links TRBV19 with TRBJ2-2, with TRBD1 matching over 7 bases. The length of the CDR3 is 18 residues. J lost 5 bases, V lost 1 base, and 13 bases had no gene match. Germline CDR1 and CDR2: LNHDA and SQIVND (reference sequence).